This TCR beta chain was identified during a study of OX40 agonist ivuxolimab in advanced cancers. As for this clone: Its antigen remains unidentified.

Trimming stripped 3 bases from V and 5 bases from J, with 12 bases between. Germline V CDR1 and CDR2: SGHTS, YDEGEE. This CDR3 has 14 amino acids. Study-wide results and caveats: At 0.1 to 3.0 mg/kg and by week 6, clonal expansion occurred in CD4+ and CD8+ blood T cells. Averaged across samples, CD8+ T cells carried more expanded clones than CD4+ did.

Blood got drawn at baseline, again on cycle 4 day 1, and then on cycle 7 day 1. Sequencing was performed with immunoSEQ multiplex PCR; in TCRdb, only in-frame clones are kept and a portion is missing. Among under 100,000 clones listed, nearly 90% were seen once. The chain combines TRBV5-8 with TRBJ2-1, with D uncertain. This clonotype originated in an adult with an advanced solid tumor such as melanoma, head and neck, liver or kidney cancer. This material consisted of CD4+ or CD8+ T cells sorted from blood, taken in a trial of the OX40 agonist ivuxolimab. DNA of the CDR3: TGTGCCAGCAGCTCCCCCAGCCCGAACAATGAGCAGTTCTTC. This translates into CASSSPSPNNEQFF. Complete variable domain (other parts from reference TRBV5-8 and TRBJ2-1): EAGVTQSPTHLIKTRGQQATLRCSPISGHTSVYWYQQALGLGLQFLLWYDEGEERNRGNFPPRFSGRQFPNYSSELNVNALELEDSALYLCASSSPSPNNEQFFGPGTRLTVL.